One and the same sample provided the 31 T cell receptor beta chains below, sequenced in a study of blood T cell repertoires in COVID-19. Repertoires were generated with immunoSEQ multiplex PCR, while TCRdb's copy carries only in-frame clones and drops some. The sample contains approximately 300,000 clones, about 89% of which appear only once. Material: peripheral blood. The origin of the receptors is a man in his forties or fifties with acute or convalescent COVID-19.

The chain recombines TRBV19 with TRBJ2-2, with TRBD2 identical over 11 bases. Germline CDR1 LNHDA, CDR2 SQIVND (reference sequence). The CDR3 totals 15 residues. V gave up 6 bases and J gave up 1 base; unmatched junction bases: 1. The CDR3 here is CASSGLAGNTGELFF. DNA of the CDR3: TGTGCCAGTAGCGGACTAGCGGGGAACACCGGGGAGCTGTTTTTT. Variable domain in full (rest from reference TRBV19 and TRBJ2-2): DGGITQSPKYLFRKEGQNVTLSCEQNLNHDAMYWYRQDPGQGLRLIYYSQIVNDFQKGDIAEGYSVSREKKESFPLTVTSAQKNPTAFYLCASSGLAGNTGELFFGEGSRLTVL.

DNA for the CDR3: TGCGCCAGCAGCTTTGGGTCGGGGGATAGGTATGGCTACACCTTC. Translating it yields CASSFGSGDRYGYTF. V is TRBV5-1 and J is TRBJ1-2; D is possibly TRBD1 (5 bases). The CDR3 is 15 residues long. The germline gives CDR1 SGHRS, CDR2 YFSETQ. V lost 2 bases and J 5 bases, leaving 16 bases between the germline ends.

The chain uses TRBV18 and TRBJ1-2; D is unresolved. Germline assignment: CDR1 KGHSH and CDR2 LQKENI. V was clipped by 2 bases and J by 5 bases, with 15 bases between them. The CDR3 is 15 residues long. CDR3: CASSPNQLGGYGYTF. The CDR3 DNA sequence: TGTGCCAGCTCACCAAACCAGCTCGGAGGGTATGGCTACACCTTC.

V gene TRBV5-1 combines with J gene TRBJ2-7; D may be TRBD1 (6 bases). Trimming cost V 3 bases and J 3 bases, with 13 bases left between them. Germline V CDR1 and CDR2: SGHRS, YFSETQ. This CDR3 spans 14 amino acids. The CDR3 nucleotides read TGCGCCAGCAGCTGGTCGACAGGCGGCTACGAGCAGTACTTC. Protein: CASSWSTGGYEQYF. The variable domain in full, completed from reference TRBV5-1 and TRBJ2-7, reads KAGVTQTPRYLIKTRGQQVTLSCSPISGHRSVSWYQQTPGQGLQFLFEYFSETQRNKGNFPGRFSGRQFSNSRSEMNVSTLELGDSALYLCASSWSTGGYEQYFGPGTRLTVT.

This clone was picked up one time. The chain couples TRBV27 to TRBJ1-1, with TRBD1 identical over 7 bases. The CDR3 length is 14 residues. With 3 bases clipped from V and 6 bases from J, the junction kept 7 bases outside the gene matches. CDR1 and CDR2 from the germline V gene are MNHEY and SMNVEV (reference sequence). In DNA, the CDR3 is TGTGCCAGCAGTTTTGACAGGGCTCGGGCTGAAGCTTTCTTT. Translating gives CASSFDRARAEAFF.

The chain couples TRBV10-3 to TRBJ2-7; 7 positions match TRBD1. Germline V CDR1 and CDR2: ENHRY, SYGVKD. This CDR3 comprises 16 residues. Germline trimming cut 4 bases from V and 3 bases from J; bases unmatched to any gene: 12. CDR3: CAISGARGQWGYEQYF. CDR3 in DNA: TGTGCCATCAGTGGAGCGAGGGGACAGTGGGGCTACGAGCAGTACTTC.

This chain uses TRBV11-2 with TRBJ2-6; D not certain. This CDR3 comprises 19 residues. Germline CDR1 and CDR2: SGHAT and FQNNGV. V dropped 4 bases and J dropped 0 bases, with 19 bases sitting between them. DNA for the CDR3: TGTGCCAGCAGCTCCATTGGCGGTTTTTACACCTCTGGGGCCAACGTCCTGACTTTC. Translating gives CASSSIGGFYTSGANVLTF.

This clone was seen more than once but under ten times. The genes are TRBV29-1 and TRBJ1-5; 7 bases are shared with TRBD1. Germline assignment: CDR1 SQVTM and CDR2 ANQGSEA. Trimming took 6 bases from V and 2 from J; bases not matched to a gene: 7. The CDR3 loop spans 14 amino acids. The DNA of the CDR3 is TGCAGCGTCGCGATGACAGGGCGCAATCAGCCCCAGCATTTT. Its protein product is CSVAMTGRNQPQHF.

This chain connects TRBV14 to TRBJ1-3, with D unresolved. The CDR3 has 12 residues. In germline, CDR1 is SGHDN, CDR2 FVKESK. V was cut by 6 bases and J by 4 bases, with 7 bases left in between. This CDR3 reads CASRRGGNTIYF. The CDR3 nucleotides are TGTGCCAGCAGGAGAGGGGGAAACACCATATATTTT.

The rearrangement links TRBV18 to TRBJ1-6, with 7 bases matching TRBD1. The length of the CDR3 is 15 residues. Germline V gives CDR1 KGHSH, CDR2 LQKENI. The trim removed 3 bases at V and 14 bases at J, leaving 13 bases unmatched. The CDR3 sequence is CASSPSGTDPTTLHF. CDR3 sequence (DNA): TGTGCCAGCTCACCCTCCGGGACAGATCCAACGACCCTCCACTTT.

The chain is built from TRBV11-2 and TRBJ1-2; D perhaps matches TRBD1 (6 bases). Trimming left V 6 bases short and J 3 bases short, with 23 bases between. Germline V gives CDR1 SGHAT, CDR2 FQNNGV. The CDR3 runs 17 residues. CDR3 DNA sequence: TGTGCCAGCAGTTCACTTAGAGGTCCAGGACAGCACTATGGCTACACCTTC. Its protein is CASSSLRGPGQHYGYTF.

This chain uses TRBV3-1 (or the pseudogene TRBV3-2) with TRBJ2-5, with 9 bases identical to TRBD1. Germline CDR1 reads LGHDT; CDR2 reads YNNKEL (reference sequence). The CDR3 loop spans 15 amino acids. Trimming cost V 3 bases and J 6 bases; bases outside gene matches: 8. CDR3 nucleotides: TGTGCCAGCAGCCAGCCGGGACAGGGAACAAAGACCCAGTACTTC. This gives the protein CASSQPGQGTKTQYF.

The V call is TRBV9, the J call TRBJ2-3; 8 nucleotides match TRBD2. The V gene end was trimmed by 3 bases and the J gene end by 5 bases; junction bases not matched to a gene: 8. This CDR3 contains 15 residues. Germline CDR1 is SGDLS and CDR2 is YYNGEE. The CDR3 DNA is TGTGCCAGCAGCGAGAGCGGGGGAGGATTAGATACGCAGTATTTT. Translating gives CASSESGGGLDTQYF.

The J gene is TRBJ1-2, the V gene TRBV7-9, with D unresolved. The CDR3 contains 11 residues. Trimming stripped 3 bases from V and 14 bases from J, with 13 bases between. Germline loops: CDR1 SEHNR, CDR2 FQNEAQ (reference sequence). CDR3 sequence: CASSFSLPGTF. The CDR3 nucleotides are TGTGCCAGCAGCTTCAGTCTCCCGGGGACCTTC.

The chain uses TRBV7-8 and TRBJ2-1; 10 bases are shared with TRBD2. CDR1 and CDR2 from the germline V gene are SGHVS and FQNEAQ. V was pared by 4 bases and J by 0 bases, with 12 bases of the junction left unmatched. CDR3 length equals 19 residues. CDR3 residues: CASSSLLAGGSFSYNEQFF. The CDR3 bases are TGTGCCAGCAGCTCCCTTTTAGCGGGGGGCTCTTTCTCCTACAATGAGCAGTTCTTC.

This chain links TRBV27 with TRBJ1-1; 7 nucleotides align to TRBD1. Germline assignment: CDR1 MNHEY and CDR2 SMNVEV (reference sequence). With 6 bases clipped from V and 5 bases from J, the junction kept 6 bases outside the gene matches. CDR3 length: 13 amino acids. The CDR3 bases are TGTGCCAGCAGGACAGGGAAGGTAACTGAAGCTTTCTTT. Its protein is CASRTGKVTEAFF.

This clone was observed once. CDR3 residues: CASSTLGTGTSYEQYF. The DNA for the CDR3 is TGTGCCAGTAGTACCTTAGGGACAGGGACATCCTACGAGCAGTACTTC. The gene calls are TRBV19 and TRBJ2-7; 9 nucleotides match TRBD1. There are 16 residues in the CDR3. V lost 4 bases to trimming and J lost 1 base; unmatched junction nucleotides: 8. In germline, CDR1 is LNHDA, CDR2 SQIVND (reference sequence).

The table lists this clone with a few counts. The rearrangement uses TRBV30 and TRBJ1-4; no clear D. The CDR3 contains 14 residues. V was clipped by 0 bases and J by 5 bases, with 10 bases between them. CDR1 is GTSNPN and CDR2 is SVGIG in the germline V gene (reference sequence). CDR3: CAWSVRGGNEKLFF. CDR3 DNA: TGTGCCTGGAGTGTACGAGGAGGGAATGAAAAACTGTTTTTT.

The J gene is TRBJ2-7, the V gene TRBV3-1 (or the pseudogene TRBV3-2), with TRBD1 matching 8 bases. This CDR3 has 15 residues. The V gene end was trimmed by 4 bases and the J gene end by 2 bases; junction bases not matched to a gene: 7. Looked up from germline, CDR1 is LGHDT and CDR2 is YNNKEL (reference sequence). In DNA, the CDR3 is TGTGCCAGCAGCCGGCCCGGGACAGGACCCTACGAGCAGTACTTC. Protein: CASSRPGTGPYEQYF.

The chain joins TRBV12-5 to TRBJ1-4; D might be TRBD1 (5 bases). The CDR3 runs to 14 residues. With 5 bases removed from V and 12 bases from J, the gap between germline ends came to 19 bases. Germline V CDR1 and CDR2: LGHNT, FRNRAP. This CDR3 reads CASGTGGGVQQLFF. As DNA, the CDR3 is TGTGCTAGTGGTACTGGGGGGGGTGTTCAACAACTGTTTTTT.

The V gene is TRBV6-6, the J gene TRBJ2-7, with 7 bases aligning to TRBD2. V was clipped by 2 bases and J by 6 bases; unmatched bases: 4. Per the germline V gene, CDR1 is MNHNY and CDR2 is SVGAGI (reference sequence). This CDR3 comprises 13 residues. CDR3 protein: CASSYNGEGEQYF. CDR3 in DNA: TGTGCCAGCAGTTACAACGGGGAGGGCGAGCAGTACTTC.

This rearrangement joins TRBV3-1 (or the pseudogene TRBV3-2) to TRBJ1-4; D is possibly TRBD1 (5 bases). This CDR3 contains 15 residues. The ends were cut back, 4 bases at V and 8 bases at J, with 17 bases in the middle. Germline values: CDR1 LGHDT, CDR2 YNNKEL (reference sequence). The CDR3 sequence: CASSPWGEEGEKLFF. CDR3 bases: TGTGCCAGCAGCCCCTGGGGGGAGGAAGGAGAAAAACTGTTTTTT.

CDR3 in DNA: TGTGCCTGGAGTTCCTCCAGGGAAACCGGGGAGCTGTTTTTT. Encoded protein: CAWSSSRETGELFF. This chain uses TRBV30 with TRBJ2-2, with D maybe TRBD1 (5 bases). The length of the CDR3 is 14 residues. Trimming removed 2 bases from V and 5 bases from J, with 12 bases in between. Looked up from germline, CDR1 is GTSNPN and CDR2 is SVGIG (reference sequence).

The genes are TRBV18 and TRBJ1-4; D gene unclear. CDR1 and CDR2 (germline): KGHSH, LQKENI. This CDR3 spans 14 amino acids. The V end was cut by 2 bases, the J end by 4 bases, with 8 bases between. The CDR3 here is CASSPGLNNEKLFF. CDR3 nucleotide sequence: TGTGCCAGCTCACCAGGGCTCAATAATGAAAAACTGTTTTTT.

The chain links TRBV15 to TRBJ1-2; TRBD1 matches at 11 bases. Germline V gene data show CDR1 as LNHNV and CDR2 as YYDKDF (reference sequence). There are 15 residues in the CDR3. Trimming cost V 3 bases and J 3 bases; bases outside gene matches: 3. DNA for the CDR3: TGTGCCACCAGCAGGAGGACAGGGGGCGACTATGGCTACACCTTC. Encoded protein: CATSRRTGGDYGYTF. Variable domain in full (rest from reference TRBV15 and TRBJ1-2): DAMVIQNPRYQVTQFGKPVTLSCSQTLNHNVMYWYQQKSSQAPKLLFHYYDKDFNNEADTPDNFQSRRPNTSFCFLDIRSPGLGDTAMYLCATSRRTGGDYGYTFGSGTRLTVV.

This clone was observed once. The chain combines TRBV9 with TRBJ2-3; 7 nucleotides match TRBD1. Per the germline V gene, CDR1 is SGDLS and CDR2 is YYNGEE. This CDR3 region has 15 residues. Germline trimming cut 2 bases from V and 4 bases from J; bases unmatched to any gene: 7. CDR3 nucleotide sequence: TGTGCCAGCAGCGTTATTTACGGGACAGCAGATACGCAGTATTTT. This translates into CASSVIYGTADTQYF.

The CDR3 DNA sequence: TGTGCCAGCAGTGAAACGGACAGGGAGGGTGAAAAACTGTTTTTT. Encoded protein: CASSETDREGEKLFF. This rearrangement joins TRBV2 to TRBJ1-4; 8 nucleotides agree with TRBD1. The CDR3 length is 15 residues. Trimming at V came to 2 bases and at J to 7 bases, leaving 6 bases not matched to a gene. Germline V gene sequence: CDR1 SNHLY, CDR2 FYNNEI.

In its sample, this clone was seen a few times. This sequence joins TRBV11-2 and TRBJ1-1; tentatively, D is TRBD1 (6 bases). In germline, CDR1 is SGHAT, CDR2 FQNNGV. V was trimmed by 5 bases and J by 2 bases, leaving 15 bases between them. The CDR3 extends over 15 amino acids. CDR3 sequence reads: CASSLQGIYNTEAFF. The DNA for the CDR3 is TGTGCCAGCAGCCTGCAGGGGATTTACAACACTGAAGCTTTCTTT.

The V call is TRBV6-5, the J call TRBJ2-1; 11 nucleotides match TRBD2. This CDR3 has 16 amino acids. The V and J ends lost 2 bases and 4 bases, in that order; junction bases with no gene match: 4. Germline CDR1 reads MNHEY; CDR2 reads SVGAGI. This chain's CDR3 is CASSYGASGGYNEQFF. The CDR3 region has the DNA TGTGCCAGCAGTTACGGGGCTAGCGGGGGGTACAATGAGCAGTTCTTC.

The rearrangement links TRBV15 to TRBJ1-2; 10 bases match TRBD1. CDR3 length: 17 amino acids. Germline assignment: CDR1 LNHNV and CDR2 YYDKDF (reference sequence). V trimming: 0 bases; J trimming: 1 base; junction bases outside the gene matches: 5. In DNA form, the CDR3 reads TGTGCCACCAGCAGAGAAAGCCGGGACAGGGGTAACTATGGCTACACCTTC. Translating it yields CATSRESRDRGNYGYTF. Based on the CDR3 plus reference TRBV15 and TRBJ1-2, the full variable domain is DAMVIQNPRYQVTQFGKPVTLSCSQTLNHNVMYWYQQKSSQAPKLLFHYYDKDFNNEADTPDNFQSRRPNTSFCFLDIRSPGLGDTAMYLCATSRESRDRGNYGYTFGSGTRLTVV.

The CDR3 DNA is TGTGCCAGTAGCTACAGGGGACCACGTACAGATACGCAGTATTTT. This encodes CASSYRGPRTDTQYF. V is TRBV19 and J is TRBJ2-3; 7 bases line up with TRBD1. Germline CDR1 reads LNHDA; CDR2 reads SQIVND (reference sequence). The CDR3 sequence is 15 residues long. V shed 6 bases, J shed 3 bases, and the junction held 9 bases outside the gene matches.